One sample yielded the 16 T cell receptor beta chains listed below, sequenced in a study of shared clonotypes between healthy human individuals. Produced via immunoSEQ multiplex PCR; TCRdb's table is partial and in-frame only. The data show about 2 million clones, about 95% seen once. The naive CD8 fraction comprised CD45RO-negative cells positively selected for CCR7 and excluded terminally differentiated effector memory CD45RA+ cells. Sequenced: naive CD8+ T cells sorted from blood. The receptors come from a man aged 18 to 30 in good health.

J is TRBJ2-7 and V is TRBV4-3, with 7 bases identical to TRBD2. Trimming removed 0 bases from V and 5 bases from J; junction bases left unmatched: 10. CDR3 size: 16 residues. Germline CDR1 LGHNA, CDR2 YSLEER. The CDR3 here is CASSQDSVAGSNEQYF. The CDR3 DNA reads TGCGCCAGCAGCCAAGATTCGGTAGCGGGTTCAAACGAGCAGTACTTC.

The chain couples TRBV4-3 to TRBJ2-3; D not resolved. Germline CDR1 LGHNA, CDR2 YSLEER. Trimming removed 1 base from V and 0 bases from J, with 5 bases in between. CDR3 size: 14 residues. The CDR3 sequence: CASSQGISTDTQYF. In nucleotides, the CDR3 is TGCGCCAGCAGCCAAGGGATTAGCACAGATACGCAGTATTTT.

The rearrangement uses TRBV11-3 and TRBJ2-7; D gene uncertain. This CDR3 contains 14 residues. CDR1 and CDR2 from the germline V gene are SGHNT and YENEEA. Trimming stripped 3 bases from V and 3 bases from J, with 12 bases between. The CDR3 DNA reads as TGTGCCAGCAGCTTGTTCTACGGTGGCTACGAGCAGTACTTC. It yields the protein CASSLFYGGYEQYF. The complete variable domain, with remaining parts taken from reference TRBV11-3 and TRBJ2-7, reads EAGVVQSPRYKIIEKKQPVAFWCNPISGHNTLYWYLQNLGQGPELLIRYENEEAVDDSQLPKDRFSAERLKGVDSTLKIQPAELGDSAVYLCASSLFYGGYEQYFGPGTRLTVT.

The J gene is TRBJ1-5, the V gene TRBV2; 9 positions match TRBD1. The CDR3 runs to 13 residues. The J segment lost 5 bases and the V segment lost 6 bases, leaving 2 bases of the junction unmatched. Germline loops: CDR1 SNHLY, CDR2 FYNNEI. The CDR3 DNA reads TGTGCCAGCAGCCGGACAGGGGATCAGCCCCAGCATTTT. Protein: CASSRTGDQPQHF.

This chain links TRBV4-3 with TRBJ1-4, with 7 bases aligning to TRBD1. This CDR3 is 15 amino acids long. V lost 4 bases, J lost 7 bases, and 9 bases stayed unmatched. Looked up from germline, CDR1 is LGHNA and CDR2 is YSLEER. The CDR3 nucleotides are TGCGCCAGCAGCCGCCTGACAGGGCGGGGTGAAAAACTGTTTTTT. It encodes CASSRLTGRGEKLFF.

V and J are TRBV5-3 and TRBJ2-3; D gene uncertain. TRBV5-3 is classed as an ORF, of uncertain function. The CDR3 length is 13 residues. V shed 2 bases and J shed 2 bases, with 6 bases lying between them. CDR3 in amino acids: CARSFTPTDTQYF. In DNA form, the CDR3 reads TGTGCCAGAAGCTTTACGCCCACAGATACGCAGTATTTT.

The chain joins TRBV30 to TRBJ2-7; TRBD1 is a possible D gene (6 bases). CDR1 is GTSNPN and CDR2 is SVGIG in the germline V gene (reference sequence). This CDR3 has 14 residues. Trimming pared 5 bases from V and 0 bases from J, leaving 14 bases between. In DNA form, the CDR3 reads TGTGCCTGGGAATCCGGGACACCCTCCTACGAGCAGTACTTC. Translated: CAWESGTPSYEQYF.

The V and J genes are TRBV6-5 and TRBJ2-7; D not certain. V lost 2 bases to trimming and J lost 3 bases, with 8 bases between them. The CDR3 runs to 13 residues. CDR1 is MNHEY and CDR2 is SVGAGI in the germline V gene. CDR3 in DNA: TGTGCCAGCAGTTACGAAGATTACTACGAGCAGTACTTC. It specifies CASSYEDYYEQYF.

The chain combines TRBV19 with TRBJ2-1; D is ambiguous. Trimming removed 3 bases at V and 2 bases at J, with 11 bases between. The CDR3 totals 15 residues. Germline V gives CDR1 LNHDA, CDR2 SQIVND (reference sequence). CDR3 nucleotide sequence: TGTGCCAGTAGTATTTACAGCCAAGCCTACAATGAGCAGTTCTTC. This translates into CASSIYSQAYNEQFF.

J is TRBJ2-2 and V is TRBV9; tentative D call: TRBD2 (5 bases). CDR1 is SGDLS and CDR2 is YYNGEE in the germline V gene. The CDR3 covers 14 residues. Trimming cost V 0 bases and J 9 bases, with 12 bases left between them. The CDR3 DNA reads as TGTGCCAGCAGCGTAGGGGGAGTTTGGCGGGAGCTGTTTTTT. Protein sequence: CASSVGGVWRELFF.

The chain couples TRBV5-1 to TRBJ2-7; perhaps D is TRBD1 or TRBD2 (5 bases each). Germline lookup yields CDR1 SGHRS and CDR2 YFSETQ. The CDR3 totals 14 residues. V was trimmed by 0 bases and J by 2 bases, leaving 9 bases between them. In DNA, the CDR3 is TGCGCCAGCAGCTTGGAGGGACCCGCCTACGAGCAGTACTTC. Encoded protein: CASSLEGPAYEQYF.

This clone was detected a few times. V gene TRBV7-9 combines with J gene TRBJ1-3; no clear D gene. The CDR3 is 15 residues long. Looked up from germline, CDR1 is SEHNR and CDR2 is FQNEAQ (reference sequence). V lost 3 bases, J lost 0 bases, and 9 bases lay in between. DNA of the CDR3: TGTGCCAGCAGCTTGGACTGGAGCTCTGGAAACACCATATATTTT. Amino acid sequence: CASSLDWSSGNTIYF.

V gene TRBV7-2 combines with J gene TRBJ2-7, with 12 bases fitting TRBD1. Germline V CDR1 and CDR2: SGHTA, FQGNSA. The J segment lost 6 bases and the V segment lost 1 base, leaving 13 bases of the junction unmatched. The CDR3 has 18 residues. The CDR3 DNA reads TGTGCCAGCAGCTTAGGGGGGACAGGGGGCGCCTCGGGAGGCGAGCAGTACTTC. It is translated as CASSLGGTGGASGGEQYF.

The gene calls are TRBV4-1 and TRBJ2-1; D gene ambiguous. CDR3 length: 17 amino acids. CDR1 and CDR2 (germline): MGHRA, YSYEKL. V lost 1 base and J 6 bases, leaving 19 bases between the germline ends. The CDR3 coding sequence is TGCGCCAGCAGCCAAGGCTTCCGGAGCGTTACTCCCAATGAGCAGTTCTTC. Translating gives CASSQGFRSVTPNEQFF.

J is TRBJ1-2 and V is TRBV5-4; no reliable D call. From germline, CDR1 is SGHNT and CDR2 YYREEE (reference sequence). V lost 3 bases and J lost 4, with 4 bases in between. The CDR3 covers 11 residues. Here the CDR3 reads CASSYLYGYTF. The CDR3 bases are TGTGCCAGCAGCTACCTCTATGGCTACACCTTC.

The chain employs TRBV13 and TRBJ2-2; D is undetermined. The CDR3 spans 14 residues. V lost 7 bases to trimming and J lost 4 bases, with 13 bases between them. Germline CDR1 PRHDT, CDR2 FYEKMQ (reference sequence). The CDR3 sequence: CASTSGSGTGELFF. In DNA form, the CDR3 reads TGTGCCAGCACCTCTGGGTCTGGCACCGGGGAGCTGTTTTTT. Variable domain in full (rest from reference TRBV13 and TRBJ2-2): AAGVIQSPRHLIKEKRETATLKCYPIPRHDTVYWYQQGPGQDPQFLISFYEKMQSDKGSIPDRFSAQQFSDYHSELNMSSLELGDSALYFCASTSGSGTGELFFGEGSRLTVL.